Given below is one T cell receptor (beta chain) in context. This clone was found a few times. The target of this receptor is not known. No base quality values were provided; no much bigger clone lies one nucleotide off. The data were obtained in a study of OX40 agonist ivuxolimab in advanced cancers. General notes on the study: Ivuxolimab was an agonistic, fully human IgG2 monoclonal antibody directed against OX40 (CD134), a costimulatory receptor. Intravenous ivuxolimab was administered to patients every 2 weeks at six dose levels: 0.01, 0.1, 0.3, 1.5, 3 and 10 mg/kg. Of the approximately 53 patients in dose escalation, around 20 had hepatocellular carcinoma, roughly 15 had melanoma, 9 had renal cell carcinoma and 9 had head and neck cancer. The dose-escalation cohort was 80% to 90% male with a mean age of about 60 years, ranging from 23 to 79. Patients were allowed to have had prior anti-PD-1, anti-PD-L1 or anti-CTLA-4 therapy, and approximately 40% of the dose-escalation patients had previously received checkpoint inhibitors. Partial responses occurred in three dose-escalation patients: two with cutaneous melanoma and one with hepatocellular carcinoma. The purpose of peripheral TCRbeta sequencing was to test whether ivuxolimab changed TCR sequence diversity and led to clonal T-cell expansion. The monotherapy dose-escalation portion (N of about 49 patients) of the phase I ivuxolimab trial is reported in the paper.

CDR1 is given as SGDLS and CDR2 as YYNGEE, both from the germline V gene. V drops 0 bases and J drops 4 bases, leaving 10 bases in between. Taken from cysteine to phenylalanine, the CDR3 has 14 residues. The entry retains the CDR3 DNA only, 42 bases that are in frame from base 1. The paper as a whole reports these results and caveats: Low levels of normalized T-cell clonal expansion were also seen in some nonresponding patients. The antigen specificity of the peripheral T cells that underwent clonal expansion was not determined. After ivuxolimab, more expanded clones were found on average in CD8+ T cells than in CD4+ T cells. At doses of 0.1 to 3.0 mg/kg, clonal expansion of both CD4+ and CD8+ T cells in blood was seen between baseline and week 6. In the 0.1-3.0 mg/kg groups, partial responders had among the lowest normalized peripheral clonal expansion, particularly in CD8+ T cells.

Genomic DNA was isolated from the sorted cells so that the TCRbeta CDR3 region could be sequenced. The immunoSEQ Assay was used for sequencing of TCRbeta CDR3 regions. TCRdb's version of the immuneACCESS table is confined to in-frame rearrangements and falls short of the full clone set. An unresolved V gene accounts for under half of the shortfall where checked; the remainder is of unknown origin. This sample is represented by tens of thousands of clones; around four fifths of them were singletons. The top ten clones comprise around 3.4% of the sample. Patients with a history of autoimmune disease or receiving systemic immunosuppression were excluded from the trial. Peripheral blood for TCR sequencing was collected from all dose cohorts at baseline, on cycle 4 day 1, and on cycle 7 day 1. The samples were taken from a phase I, first-in-human, multicenter, open-label dose-escalation trial of ivuxolimab. The trial enrolled adults with locally advanced or metastatic head and neck squamous cell, hepatocellular, melanoma or renal cell carcinoma. CD4+ and CD8+ T cells were sorted separately from peripheral blood before TCR sequencing.

The sequenced sample was CD4+ or CD8+ T cells sorted from blood, obtained in a trial of the OX40 agonist ivuxolimab. The chain is assembled from TRBV9 and TRBJ1-1; tentative D gene TRBD1, with 5 bases matching. The TCR sequence derives from an adult with an advanced solid tumor such as melanoma, head and neck, liver or kidney cancer. The DNA sequence is as follows: TGTGCCAGCAGCGTAGGACCCGGGGGCACTGAAGCTTTCTTT. Its translation is CASSVGPGGTEAFF.